The rows below give T cell receptor beta chains drawn from one sample of a study of response to subunit inactivated influenza vaccine. A single record per CDR3 protein comes from TCRdb applying MiXCR to the RT-PCR reads. The table lists 500,000 to 600,000 distinct CDR3 sequences, less than 8% of them singletons. The sequencing here drew on PBMCs from blood, taken less than 30 months after vaccination. The receptors derive from a man aged 45 to 75 who received an inactivated influenza vaccine. Each CDR3 is given with its conserved first and last residue. The D gene is left open where the match is weak. For some rows the clone size is stated as once, few or many, or as a class when expanded; others skip it.

TRBJ2-7,few,.,TRBV20-1,CSARDLGRTPDGHEQYF,TGCAGTGCTAGAGATCTAGGCAGAACCCCCGACGGGCACGAGCAGTACTTC
TRBJ2-2,many,.,TRBV12-3/TRBV12-4,CASRGRDGELFF,TGTGCCAGCAGGGGGAGAGACGGGGAGCTGTTTTTT
TRBJ2-3,few,.,TRBV29-1,CSVEKKGTDTQYF,TGCAGCGTTGAAAAAAAGGGGACGGATACGCAGTATTTT
TRBJ2-5,.,.,TRBV25-1,CASLPSGGLRETQYF,TGTGCCAGCCTACCATCCGGGGGCCTAAGAGAGACCCAGTACTTC
TRBJ2-5,.,.,TRBV28,CASSLKRRDTRLGTQYF,TGTGCCAGCAGTTTAAAGCGGCGGGACACCCGTCTAGGGACCCAGTACTTC
TRBJ1-2,.,.,TRBV27,CASSLSRLYGYTF,TGTGCCAGCAGTTTATCCCGGCTCTATGGCTACACCTTC
TRBJ2-1,.,.,TRBV12-3/TRBV12-4,CASSLRRPRASRGYNEQFF,TGTGCCAGCAGCCTTCGTCGACCAAGGGCTAGCCGGGGATACAATGAGCAGTTCTTC
TRBJ2-1,.,.,TRBV6-5,CASSYSKGGRSFF,TGTGCCAGCAGTTACTCGAAGGGGGGCCGTTCCTTCTTC
TRBJ1-6,few,TRBD1,TRBV20-1,CSARTGGSYSPLHF,TGCAGTGCTCGAACAGGGGGAAGCTATTCACCCCTCCACTTT
TRBJ1-1,few,TRBD1,TRBV12-3/TRBV12-4,CASRSQGSTEAFF,TGTGCCAGCAGGTCACAGGGGAGCACTGAAGCTTTCTTT
TRBJ1-2,.,.,TRBV7-2,CASSLRVWEEGYTF,TGTGCCAGCAGCTTAAGGGTGTGGGAGGAAGGCTACACCTTC
TRBJ2-5,.,TRBD1,TRBV6-1,CASSSGTGGDRPQYF,TGTGCCAGCAGCTCCGGGACAGGGGGCGATAGACCCCAGTACTTC
TRBJ2-5,many,.,TRBV4-1,CASSHPDLLGETQYF,TGCGCCAGCAGCCATCCCGACCTGCTAGGAGAGACCCAGTACTTC
TRBJ2-3,many,.,TRBV29-1,CSVASGISTDTQYF,TGCAGCGTTGCGTCGGGGATAAGCACAGATACGCAGTATTTT